Listed below are T cell receptor beta chains from one sample, sequenced in a study of molecular identifiers for immune sequencing clone quantification. TCRdb passed the PCR reads through MiXCR, listing each CDR3 protein once. The sample holds approximately 37,000 distinct CDR3 sequences, under 25% seen once. The sequenced sample consisted of naive CD8+ T cells from blood, with Jurkat cell RNA spiked in. These receptors came from a human donor in good health. Some libraries in this study had Jurkat cell RNA spiked in. The CDR3 runs from the conserved cysteine through the conserved F or W.

cdr3_aa j_call v_call
CASSQVISTHYSQETQYF TRBJ2-5 TRBV3-1
CASSHRTETAGAFF TRBJ1-1 TRBV5-5
CATSDLPGMNTGELFF TRBJ2-2 TRBV24-1
CASSFPSRSPLHF TRBJ1-6 TRBV28
CASSAGTRGWF TRBJ2-1 TRBV25-1
CASSPLGGGASDTQYF TRBJ2-3 TRBV19
CSARSALAGLYEQFF TRBJ2-1 TRBV20-1
CASSPGPFPDTQYF TRBJ2-3 TRBV27
CASSLSSGGFYEQYF TRBJ2-7 TRBV27
CASSGRTGGVTDTQYF TRBJ2-3 TRBV11-3
CASNAGTSNNEQFF TRBJ2-1 TRBV27
CSARRGGGLDQPQHF TRBJ1-5 TRBV20-1
CASSIAQGFSYEQYF TRBJ2-7 TRBV19
CASSPAGGGQETQYF TRBJ2-5 TRBV4-1
CASNNSPARVSKNIQYF TRBJ2-4 TRBV28
CASSFLPEAFF TRBJ1-1 TRBV7-9
CASSLDQSSYNEQFF TRBJ2-1 TRBV7-6
CASRGITDTQYF TRBJ2-3 TRBV9
CASTPAGHEQFF TRBJ2-1 TRBV28
CASSQEESWGAYSGANVLTF TRBJ2-6 TRBV4-1
CASSSPGQTLEGYTF TRBJ1-2 TRBV28
CASSQDKGYEQYF TRBJ2-7 TRBV4-1
CASSLWRGYSYNEQFF TRBJ2-1 TRBV27
CASRARDGSSYEQYF TRBJ2-7 TRBV7-8
CATSDVGGETQYF TRBJ2-5 TRBV24-1
CASSVGGGSMNTEAFF TRBJ1-1 TRBV9
CASSFQRGGGTDTQYF TRBJ2-3 TRBV13
CSATQGWDRSYEQYF TRBJ2-7 TRBV20-1
CATSDSLLDTQYF TRBJ2-3 TRBV24-1
CASNPGTRRDAQYF TRBJ2-3 TRBV7-2
CASSQSGSLIETQYF TRBJ2-5 TRBV4-3
CASSTAGGYNQPQHF TRBJ1-5 TRBV19
CASKPVTGEETQYF TRBJ2-5 TRBV19
CASGSGTSGGPHYNEQFF TRBJ2-1 TRBV12-5
CASSWTGGEQYF TRBJ2-7 TRBV7-9
CATSDFGDRTYNEQFF TRBJ2-1 TRBV24-1
CASSQGLETQYF TRBJ2-5 TRBV14
CASSPFRSPDTQYF TRBJ2-3 TRBV7-9
CAWNSRDEPTDTQYF TRBJ2-3 TRBV30
CASSLFLAGGPDTQYF TRBJ2-3 TRBV27
CAGSWDSSYEQYF TRBJ2-7 TRBV11-2
CSVEEQNTEAFF TRBJ1-1 TRBV29-1
CAWNMGADTGELFF TRBJ2-2 TRBV30
CASSLGESGGLFF TRBJ2-1 TRBV7-2
CAIQGEKGQGNQPQHF TRBJ1-5 TRBV10-3
CASSPPVNTEAFF TRBJ1-1 TRBV5-5
CSVEWGNTGELFF TRBJ2-2 TRBV29-1